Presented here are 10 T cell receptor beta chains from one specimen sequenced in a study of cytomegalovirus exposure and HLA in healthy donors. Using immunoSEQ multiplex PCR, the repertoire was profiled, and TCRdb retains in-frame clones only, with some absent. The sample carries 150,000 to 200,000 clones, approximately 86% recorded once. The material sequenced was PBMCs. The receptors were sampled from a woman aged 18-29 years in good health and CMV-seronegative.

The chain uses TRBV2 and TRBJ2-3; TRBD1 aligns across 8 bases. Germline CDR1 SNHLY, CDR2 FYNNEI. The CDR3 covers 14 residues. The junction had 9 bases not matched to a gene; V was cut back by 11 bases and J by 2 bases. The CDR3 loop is CASGGRLPTDTQYF. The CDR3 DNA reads TGTGCCTCAGGGGGCCGCCTCCCCACAGATACGCAGTATTTT.

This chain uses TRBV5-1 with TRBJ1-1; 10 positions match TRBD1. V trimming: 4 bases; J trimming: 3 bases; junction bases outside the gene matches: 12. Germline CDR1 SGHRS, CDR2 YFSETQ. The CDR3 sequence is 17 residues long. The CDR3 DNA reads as TGCGCCAGCAGCCAACGGGGACAGGGGTCGTGGGACACTGAAGCTTTCTTT. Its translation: CASSQRGQGSWDTEAFF.

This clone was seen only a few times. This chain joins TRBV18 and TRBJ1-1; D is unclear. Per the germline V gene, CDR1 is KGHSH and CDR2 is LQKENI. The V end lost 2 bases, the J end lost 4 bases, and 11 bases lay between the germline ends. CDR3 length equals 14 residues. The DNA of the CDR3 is TGTGCCAGCTCACCATCCGGGTATAGCACTGAAGCTTTCTTT. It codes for CASSPSGYSTEAFF. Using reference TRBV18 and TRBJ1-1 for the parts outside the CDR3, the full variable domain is NAGVMQNPRHLVRRRGQEARLRCSPMKGHSHVYWYRQLPEEGLKFMVYLQKENIIDESGMPKERFSAEFPKEGPSILRIQQVVRGDSAAYFCASSPSGYSTEAFFGQGTRLTVV.

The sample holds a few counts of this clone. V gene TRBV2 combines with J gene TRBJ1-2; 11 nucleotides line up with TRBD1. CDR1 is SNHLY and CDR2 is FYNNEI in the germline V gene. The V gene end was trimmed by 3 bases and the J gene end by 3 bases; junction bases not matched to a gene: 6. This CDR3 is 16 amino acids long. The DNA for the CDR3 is TGTGCCAGCAGTGATATTGTGGGACAGGGGGACTATGGCTACACCTTC. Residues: CASSDIVGQGDYGYTF.

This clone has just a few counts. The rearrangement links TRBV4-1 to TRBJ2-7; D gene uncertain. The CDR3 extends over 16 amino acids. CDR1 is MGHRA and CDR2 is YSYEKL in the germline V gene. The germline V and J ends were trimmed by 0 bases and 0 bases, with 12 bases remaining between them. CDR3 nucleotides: TGCGCCAGCAGCCAAGAGGGCAGCCGCAGCTCCTACGAGCAGTACTTC. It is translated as CASSQEGSRSSYEQYF.

This CDR3 reads CASGGAGETQYF. The DNA of the CDR3 is TGTGCTAGTGGGGGGGCTGGGGAGACCCAGTACTTC. The V call is TRBV12-5, the J call TRBJ2-5; D is possibly TRBD1 (6 bases). Germline V CDR1 and CDR2: LGHNT, FRNRAP. V shed 6 bases and J shed 5 bases, with 10 bases lying between them. The CDR3 sequence is 12 residues long.

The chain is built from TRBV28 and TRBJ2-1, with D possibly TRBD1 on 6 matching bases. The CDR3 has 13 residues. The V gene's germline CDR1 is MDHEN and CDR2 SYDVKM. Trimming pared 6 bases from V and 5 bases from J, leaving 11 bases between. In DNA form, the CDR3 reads TGTGCCAGCAGCACAGGGCCGCACAATGAGCAGTTCTTC. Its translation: CASSTGPHNEQFF.

The CDR3: CATSRDTAGNTIYF. For the CDR3, the DNA is TGTGCCACCAGCAGGGACACGGCTGGAAACACCATATATTTT. This chain connects TRBV15 to TRBJ1-3; weak D call: TRBD1 (5 bases). The V gene lost 3 bases and the J gene lost 2 bases, with 8 bases spanning the gap. This CDR3 is built from 14 residues. In germline, CDR1 is LNHNV, CDR2 YYDKDF (reference sequence).

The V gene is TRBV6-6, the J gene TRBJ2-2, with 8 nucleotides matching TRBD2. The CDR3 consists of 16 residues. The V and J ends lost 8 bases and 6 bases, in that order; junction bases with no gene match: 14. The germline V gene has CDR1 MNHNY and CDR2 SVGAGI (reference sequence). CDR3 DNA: TGTGCCAGCGGTTCGTACGGGACTAGAGGTTCCGGGGAGCTGTTTTTT. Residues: CASGSYGTRGSGELFF.

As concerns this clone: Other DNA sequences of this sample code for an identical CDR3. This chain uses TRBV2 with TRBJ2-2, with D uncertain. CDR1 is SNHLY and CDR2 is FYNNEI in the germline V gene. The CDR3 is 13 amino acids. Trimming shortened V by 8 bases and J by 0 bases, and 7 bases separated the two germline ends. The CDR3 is CASDNTNTGELFF. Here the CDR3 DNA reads TGTGCCAGCGATAACACGAACACCGGGGAGCTGTTTTTT.